The 25 T cell receptor beta chains below were found in one sample sequenced in a study of T cells in Graves' hyperthyroidism and ophthalmopathy. Amplified TCR beta CDR3 regions came from RNA transcripts. During a first-round RT-PCR of the TCR CDR3, the HTBI primer set was used. A single record per CDR3 protein comes from TCRdb applying MiXCR to the multiplex PCR reads. Among fewer than 450,000 distinct CDR3 sequences listed, over 13% were seen once. Specimen: blood. The receptor set was obtained from a man aged 50-59 years with Graves' ophthalmopathy.

This clonotype turned up a few times. The J gene is TRBJ1-2, the V gene TRBV6-1; D is undetermined. V shed 5 bases and J shed 6 bases, with 22 bases lying between them. The CDR3 extends over 16 amino acids. Germline V gives CDR1 MNHNS, CDR2 SASEGT. As DNA, the CDR3 is TGTGCCAGCAGTCCCATCGGCCAGGCGGGGATAGATGGCTACACCTTC. This gives the protein CASSPIGQAGIDGYTF.

Written as DNA, the CDR3 is TGCGCCAGCAAGGGAGATCACTACGGGTCGCATGGCTACACCTTC. Translated, it gives CASKGDHYGSHGYTF. The chain uses TRBV4-1 and TRBJ1-2; no definite D call. CDR3 size: 15 residues. Germline V gives CDR1 MGHRA, CDR2 YSYEKL. The V end lost 7 bases, the J end lost 6 bases, and 21 bases lay between the germline ends.

With respect to this clonotype: A clone one base away is much larger, so this may be a read error. The chain has TRBV30 and TRBJ1-2, with 7 bases aligning to TRBD1. V was pared by 2 bases and J by 7 bases, with 7 bases of the junction left unmatched. CDR3 size: 13 residues. Germline V gene lookup returns CDR1 GTSNPN and CDR2 SVGIG (reference sequence). DNA for the CDR3: TGTGCCTGGAGTCAAACAGGGGATGCTGGCTACACCTTC. Translating it yields CAWSQTGDAGYTF.

The chain combines TRBV29-1 with TRBJ2-7; 9 positions match TRBD2. V lost 8 bases and J lost 5; bases outside the gene matches: 4. Germline V CDR1 and CDR2: SQVTM, ANQGSEA. This CDR3 is 11 amino acids long. CDR3 region: CSFVAGDEQYF. DNA of the CDR3: TGCAGCTTCGTAGCGGGAGACGAGCAGTACTTC.

On this clonotype itself: This clone may be a read error of a much larger clone one base away. The V and J genes are TRBV29-1 and TRBJ2-7; D is ambiguous. CDR1 SQVTM and CDR2 ANQGSEA come from the germline V gene. The germline V and J ends were trimmed by 7 bases and 7 bases, with 20 bases remaining between them. There are 13 residues in the CDR3. CDR3 amino acids: CSGLVGLGNEQYF. The CDR3 DNA follows: TGCAGCGGTCTGGTTGGCTTAGGAAATGAGCAGTACTTC.

This clonotype was observed a single time. Here the CDR3 DNA reads TGTGCCAGCATCCGGACTAGCGGTTCCTACGAGCAGTACTTC. Its protein product is CASIRTSGSYEQYF. The chain recombines TRBV2 with TRBJ2-7, with 10 bases fitting TRBD2. CDR3 length: 14 residues. The germline V gene encodes CDR1 SNHLY and CDR2 FYNNEI. The J segment lost 1 base and the V segment lost 7 bases, leaving 4 bases of the junction unmatched.

This clonotype showed up many times. CDR3 nucleotides: TGTGCCAGTCATAATACAGGGGTTGAAGAGACCCAGTACTTC. Its translation: CASHNTGVEETQYF. V gene TRBV2 combines with J gene TRBJ2-5, with TRBD1 matching over 7 bases. This CDR3 comprises 14 residues. CDR1 is SNHLY, CDR2 FYNNEI, per germline. With 9 bases clipped from V and 3 bases from J, the junction kept 10 bases outside the gene matches.

There are a few counts of this clonotype. The J gene is TRBJ2-5, the V gene TRBV12-3 or TRBV12-4; D remains unclear. The CDR3 sequence is 12 residues long. V was shortened by 5 bases and J by 5 bases, with 9 bases between the two germline ends. CDR3 sequence (DNA): TGTGCCAGCAGTCCCCGAATCGAGACCCAGTACTTC. It translates to CASSPRIETQYF.

This clonotype was recorded a few times. The CDR3 bases are TGTGCCAGCAGCCGTGGAGGGTTTGCTAATGAAAAACTGTTTTTT. This gives the protein CASSRGGFANEKLFF. This chain links TRBV9 with TRBJ1-4; D remains ambiguous. This CDR3 spans 15 amino acids. Germline assignment: CDR1 SGDLS and CDR2 YYNGEE. The V gene lost 4 bases and the J gene lost 3 bases, with 13 bases spanning the gap.

This clonotype was picked up many times. The chain employs TRBV11-3 and TRBJ2-3; 14 nucleotides align to TRBD2. Germline V lookup: CDR1 SGHNT, CDR2 YENEEA. This CDR3 comprises 20 residues. The ends lost 5 bases at V and 6 bases at J; junction bases unmatched: 19. The CDR3 reads CASSPTSGLAGVLGMDTQYF. The CDR3 coding sequence is TGTGCCAGCAGCCCCACGTCGGGACTAGCGGGAGTATTGGGGATGGATACGCAGTATTTT.

This clonotype was detected ten times or more. This sequence joins TRBV24-1 and TRBJ2-1, with 10 bases aligning to TRBD2. CDR1 and CDR2 (germline): KGHDR, SFDVKD. This CDR3 comprises 15 residues. J gave up 10 bases and V 4 bases, and 9 bases lay outside the gene matches. The CDR3 loop reads CATSENLAGVWEQFF. CDR3 bases: TGTGCCACCAGTGAGAACCTAGCGGGAGTTTGGGAGCAGTTCTTC.

At least ten counts were recorded for this clonotype. The chain uses TRBV20-1 and TRBJ2-7; D not resolved. Per germline, CDR1 DFQATT and CDR2 SNEGSKA (reference sequence). V dropped 0 bases and J dropped 3 bases, with 15 bases sitting between them. The CDR3 is made up of 15 amino acids. CDR3 bases: TGCAGTGCTAGAGATAACTTCCTCGGCGGCTACGAGCAGTACTTC. It specifies CSARDNFLGGYEQYF.

CDR3 bases: TGCAGTGCTAGAGGGCTAGCGGAGCTCACAGATACGCAGTATTTT. It yields the protein CSARGLAELTDTQYF. The chain couples TRBV20-1 to TRBJ2-3, with TRBD2 identical over 7 bases. The CDR3 runs to 15 residues. Trimming at V came to 1 base and at J to 2 bases, leaving 6 bases not matched to a gene. Germline lookup yields CDR1 DFQATT and CDR2 SNEGSKA (reference sequence).

This clonotype was observed many times. The chain combines TRBV12-3 or TRBV12-4 with TRBJ2-1; perhaps TRBD1 as D (5 bases). The CDR3 spans 16 residues. V was shortened by 4 bases and J by 4 bases, with 17 bases between the two germline ends. CDR3 in amino acids: CASSSITTGPYNEQFF. The CDR3, as DNA: TGTGCCAGCAGTTCAATAACTACAGGTCCTTACAATGAGCAGTTCTTC.

This clonotype was counted at least ten times. The V call is TRBV18, the J call TRBJ2-7, with a weak D call TRBD2 (7 bases). The CDR3 is 16 residues long. The V end was cut by 3 bases, the J end by 3 bases, with 18 bases between. Germline assignment: CDR1 KGHSH and CDR2 LQKENI. CDR3 sequence reads: CASSPPRGGGIYEQYF. The CDR3 region has the DNA TGTGCCAGCTCACCCCCGCGCGGCGGGGGCATCTACGAGCAGTACTTC.

This clonotype was recorded at least ten times. The V gene is TRBV5-1, the J gene TRBJ2-5; D gene ambiguous. The germline gives CDR1 SGHRS, CDR2 YFSETQ. Trimming took off 1 base at V and 5 bases at J, with 15 bases between the two ends. The CDR3 extends over 15 amino acids. CDR3 sequence (DNA): TGCGCCAGCAGCTTGATTGTGGCGTCACGGGAGACCCAGTACTTC. It encodes CASSLIVASRETQYF.

This chain links TRBV2 with TRBJ1-5; D gene uncertain. The CDR3 has 14 residues. Trimming took off 1 base at V and 3 bases at J, with 7 bases between the two ends. CDR1 and CDR2 from the germline V gene are SNHLY and FYNNEI. The CDR3 region is CASSEGIVNQPQHF. CDR3 DNA sequence: TGTGCCAGCAGTGAAGGGATCGTCAATCAGCCCCAGCATTTT. Drawing the rest from reference TRBV2 and TRBJ1-5, the complete variable domain is EPEVTQTPSHQVTQMGQEVILRCVPISNHLYFYWYRQILGQKVEFLVSFYNNEISEKSEIFDDQFSVERPDGSNFTLKIRSTKLEDSAMYFCASSEGIVNQPQHFGDGTRLSIL.

The gene calls are TRBV19 and TRBJ1-1; TRBD1 matches at 8 bases. The J segment lost 1 base and the V segment lost 2 bases, leaving 6 bases of the junction unmatched. Germline V gives CDR1 LNHDA, CDR2 SQIVND (reference sequence). CDR3 length: 16 residues. DNA of the CDR3: TGTGCCAGTAGTATATACAGCGGGACAGGGAACACTGAAGCTTTCTTT. It yields the protein CASSIYSGTGNTEAFF. The whole variable domain, filled in from reference TRBV19 and TRBJ1-1, reads DGGITQSPKYLFRKEGQNVTLSCEQNLNHDAMYWYRQDPGQGLRLIYYSQIVNDFQKGDIAEGYSVSREKKESFPLTVTSAQKNPTAFYLCASSIYSGTGNTEAFFGQGTRLTVV.

This clonotype was counted a few times. The chain couples TRBV6-1 to TRBJ2-3; tentatively, D is TRBD2 (6 bases). Germline-derived CDR1 and CDR2 are MNHNS and SASEGT. The CDR3 runs to 11 residues. V lost 6 bases and J lost 6, with 7 bases in between. DNA for the CDR3: TGTGCCAGCAGCGCGGGGGATACGCAGTATTTT. Translating gives CASSAGDTQYF.

This clonotype was detected ten times or more. The chain uses TRBV2 and TRBJ2-1; no definite D call. V lost 6 bases to trimming and J lost 0 bases, with 12 bases between them. CDR3 length: 15 amino acids. The germline CDR1 and CDR2 sequences are SNHLY and FYNNEI. In DNA form, the CDR3 reads TGTGCCAGCAGGATACTACCTCCCTCCTACAATGAGCAGTTCTTC. Translating gives CASRILPPSYNEQFF.

Ten or more counts support this clonotype. This sequence joins TRBV20-1 and TRBJ2-4; 10 nucleotides match TRBD1. This CDR3 is built from 15 residues. The V and J ends lost 4 bases and 6 bases, in that order; junction bases with no gene match: 9. CDR1 is DFQATT and CDR2 is SNEGSKA in the germline V gene (reference sequence). CDR3 nucleotides: TGCAGTGCTAAGGGGGACAGGGGATTTTTAAACATTCAGTACTTC. Translated: CSAKGDRGFLNIQYF.

This clonotype has a count of ten or more. The V and J genes are TRBV28 and TRBJ1-2, with TRBD1 identical over 12 bases. With 5 bases clipped from V and 4 bases from J, the junction kept 11 bases outside the gene matches. The CDR3 runs 17 residues. Germline assignment: CDR1 MDHEN and CDR2 SYDVKM. The CDR3 nucleotides are TGTGCCAGCAGTCTTCCGGGACAGGGGGCATATGTCTATGGCTACACCTTC. Amino acid sequence: CASSLPGQGAYVYGYTF.

This clonotype was recorded at least ten times. The chain is built from TRBV6-1 and TRBJ2-1, with TRBD2 identical over 12 bases. The V segment lost 7 bases and the J segment 8 bases; nucleotides outside the gene matches: 12. The V gene's germline CDR1 is MNHNS and CDR2 SASEGT. This CDR3 comprises 16 residues. CDR3 in amino acids: CASKRRLAGVIDEQFF. The CDR3 DNA is TGTGCCAGCAAGAGACGACTAGCGGGAGTCATCGATGAGCAGTTCTTC.

This clonotype was observed at least ten times. The chain recombines TRBV5-1 with TRBJ2-3; D unclear. V lost 0 bases, J lost 0 bases, and 11 bases lay in between. The V gene's germline CDR1 is SGHRS and CDR2 YFSETQ. CDR3 length: 16 amino acids. CDR3 sequence (DNA): TGCGCCAGCAGCTTGGCCTTGGCCTCAAGCACAGATACGCAGTATTTT. Protein sequence: CASSLALASSTDTQYF.

This clonotype has ten or more counts. This chain connects TRBV7-3 to TRBJ2-1, with D possibly matching TRBD2 (7 bases). The CDR3 length is 15 residues. V lost 0 bases, J lost 4 bases, and 10 bases lay in between. Germline V gene data show CDR1 as SGHTA and CDR2 as FQGTGA. CDR3 protein: CASSLTGGLYNEQFF. The CDR3 nucleotides read TGTGCCAGCAGCTTAACAGGGGGACTATACAATGAGCAGTTCTTC.